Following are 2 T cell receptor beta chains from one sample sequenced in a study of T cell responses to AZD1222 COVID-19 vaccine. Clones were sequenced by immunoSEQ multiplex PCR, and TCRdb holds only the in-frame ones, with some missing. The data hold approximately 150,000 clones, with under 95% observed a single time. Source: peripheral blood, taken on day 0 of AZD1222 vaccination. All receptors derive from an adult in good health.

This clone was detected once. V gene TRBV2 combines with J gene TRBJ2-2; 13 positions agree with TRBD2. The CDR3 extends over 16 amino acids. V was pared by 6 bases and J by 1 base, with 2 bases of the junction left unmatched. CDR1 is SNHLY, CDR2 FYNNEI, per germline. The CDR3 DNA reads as TGTGCCAGCAGAGGACTAGCGGGAGTGAACACCGGGGAGCTGTTTTTT. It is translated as CASRGLAGVNTGELFF.

The CDR3 region has the DNA TGTGCCAGCAGTGAAGGTCTTGGCAGGGGAGAGGGCTACACCTTC. This gives the protein CASSEGLGRGEGYTF. The rearrangement links TRBV2 to TRBJ1-2, with D perhaps TRBD1 (6 bases). Germline assignment: CDR1 SNHLY and CDR2 FYNNEI. The CDR3 is made up of 15 amino acids. With 1 base removed from V and 8 bases from J, the gap between germline ends came to 17 bases. The complete variable domain, with remaining parts taken from reference TRBV2 and TRBJ1-2, reads EPEVTQTPSHQVTQMGQEVILRCVPISNHLYFYWYRQILGQKVEFLVSFYNNEISEKSEIFDDQFSVERPDGSNFTLKIRSTKLEDSAMYFCASSEGLGRGEGYTFGSGTRLTVV.